One and the same sample provided the 3 T cell receptor beta chains below, sequenced in a study of CD4 T cells in relation to SARS-CoV-2 and coronaviruses (TCRdb year 2021). Libraries were constructed by the immunoSEQ multiplex PCR assay. Entries here come from immuneACCESS through TCRdb and include only in-frame sequences with V and J called. Some clones fail to appear in such tables; in the studies checked, an unresolved V gene covers under half of the shortfall, and the cause of the remainder is unknown. This sample lists roughly 30,000 clones; 74% were detected once. The top ten hold approximately 24% of the sample. CD4+ T cells from unexposed donors were collected before the COVID-19 pandemic (2011-2018). The EasySep CD4+ T cell isolation kit was used to isolate CD4+ T cells once the cultures had run for ten to eleven days. These TCRs are of unknown antigen specificity. Source material: CD4+ T cells from PBMCs, cultured in vitro. The source is a human donor in good health.

This clone turned up a few times. The chain has TRBV6-2 or TRBV6-3 and TRBJ2-7; 7 nucleotides agree with TRBD2. The J segment lost 2 bases and the V segment lost 0 bases, leaving 7 bases of the junction unmatched. Germline V gene lookup returns CDR1 MNHEY and CDR2 SVGEGT. This CDR3 region has 16 residues. DNA for the CDR3: TGTGCCAGCAGTTACTCGGGTAGCGGGCAAACCTACGAGCAGTACTTC. Protein product: CASSYSGSGQTYEQYF.

The rearrangement joins TRBV5-1 to TRBJ2-5; 13 bases match TRBD2. Trimming took 4 bases from V and 1 from J; bases not matched to a gene: 10. The CDR3 runs to 18 residues. Germline CDR1 SGHRS, CDR2 YFSETQ. The CDR3 spells CASSRRLAGGTAQETQYF. Written as DNA, the CDR3 is TGCGCCAGCAGCCGCCGACTAGCGGGAGGAACCGCCCAAGAGACCCAGTACTTC. Full variable domain (outside the CDR3, taken from reference TRBV5-1 and TRBJ2-5): KAGVTQTPRYLIKTRGQQVTLSCSPISGHRSVSWYQQTPGQGLQFLFEYFSETQRNKGNFPGRFSGRQFSNSRSEMNVSTLELGDSALYLCASSRRLAGGTAQETQYFGPGTRLLVL.

This chain links TRBV2 with TRBJ2-7; the D is unclear. The CDR3 is 12 residues long. CDR1 SNHLY and CDR2 FYNNEI come from the germline V gene. The V end lost 6 bases, the J end lost 0 bases, and 6 bases lay between the germline ends. The CDR3: CASRADSYEQYF. CDR3 coding DNA: TGTGCCAGCAGGGCAGACTCCTACGAGCAGTACTTC.